Listed below are T cell receptor beta chains from one sample, sequenced in a study of cytomegalovirus exposure and HLA in healthy donors. Profiled with immunoSEQ multiplex PCR; TCRdb holds only in-frame clones, not every one. Altogether about 150,000 clones are present, roughly 79% being singletons, with the ten largest covering 25% to 30%. What was sequenced was PBMCs. The source of these receptors is a man aged 30 to 45 in good health and CMV-seropositive. Both conserved end residues are part of each CDR3. D genes are given only for firm matches. Size tells how often a clone was seen (once, few, many) or the class of an expanded clone, and some rows leave it out.

j_call: TRBJ2-5
d_call: TRBD1
v_call: TRBV5-6
clone_size: -
cdr3_aa: CASTGQKETQYF
cdr3_nt: TGTGCCAGCACGGGACAGAAAGAGACCCAGTACTTC

j_call: TRBJ2-2
d_call: -
v_call: TRBV19
clone_size: -
cdr3_aa: CASSIGPGINTGELFF
cdr3_nt: TGTGCCAGTAGTATAGGACCAGGGATTAACACCGGGGAGCTGTTTTTT

j_call: TRBJ1-2
d_call: -
v_call: TRBV7-2
clone_size: -
cdr3_aa: CASSLVPGGTDYGYTF
cdr3_nt: TGTGCCAGCAGCTTAGTCCCCGGGGGTACTGACTATGGCTACACCTTC

j_call: TRBJ1-5
d_call: -
v_call: TRBV2
clone_size: few
cdr3_aa: CASSDGNQPQHF
cdr3_nt: TGTGCCAGCAGTGACGGCAATCAGCCCCAGCATTTT

j_call: TRBJ1-4
d_call: TRBD1
v_call: TRBV5-6
clone_size: -
cdr3_aa: CASSPRWDRDVVEKLFF
cdr3_nt: TGTGCCAGCAGCCCGAGATGGGACAGGGATGTTGTTGAAAAACTGTTTTTT

j_call: TRBJ1-5
d_call: -
v_call: TRBV5-6
clone_size: -
cdr3_aa: CASSLRGNSNQPQHF
cdr3_nt: TGTGCCAGCAGCCTCCGGGGGAATAGCAATCAGCCCCAGCATTTT

j_call: TRBJ1-1
d_call: TRBD1
v_call: TRBV7-8
clone_size: -
cdr3_aa: CASSVGYRQGITEAFF
cdr3_nt: TGTGCCAGCAGCGTAGGATACCGACAGGGGATCACTGAAGCTTTCTTT

j_call: TRBJ2-7
d_call: TRBD1
v_call: TRBV30
clone_size: -
cdr3_aa: CAWSVGQGAYEQYF
cdr3_nt: TGTGCCTGGAGTGTCGGACAGGGGGCTTACGAGCAGTACTTC

j_call: TRBJ1-4
d_call: -
v_call: TRBV7-9
clone_size: -
cdr3_aa: CASSRPRPDRLNEKLFF
cdr3_nt: TGTGCCAGCAGCCGGCCCCGACCGGACAGACTTAATGAAAAACTGTTTTTT

j_call: TRBJ1-2
d_call: TRBD1
v_call: TRBV5-1
clone_size: -
cdr3_aa: CASRPRTGEVYGYTF
cdr3_nt: TGCGCCAGCAGACCTAGGACAGGGGAGGTCTATGGCTACACCTTC

j_call: TRBJ2-7
d_call: -
v_call: TRBV15
clone_size: -
cdr3_aa: CATSRYGISYEQYF
cdr3_nt: TGTGCCACCAGCAGATACGGGATTTCCTACGAGCAGTACTTC

j_call: TRBJ1-2
d_call: TRBD1
v_call: TRBV6-5
clone_size: few
cdr3_aa: CASSYGTGKYYGYTF
cdr3_nt: TGTGCCAGCAGTTACGGGACAGGGAAGTACTATGGCTACACCTTC

j_call: TRBJ1-1
d_call: TRBD1
v_call: TRBV11-2
clone_size: -
cdr3_aa: CASRTGAWNTEAFF
cdr3_nt: TGTGCCAGCAGGACAGGGGCCTGGAACACTGAAGCTTTCTTT

j_call: TRBJ2-5
d_call: TRBD1
v_call: TRBV18
clone_size: -
cdr3_aa: CASSLDRGTQYF
cdr3_nt: TGTGCCAGCTCATTGGACAGGGGGACCCAGTACTTC

j_call: TRBJ2-2
d_call: -
v_call: TRBV2
clone_size: -
cdr3_aa: CASSSRGNTGELFF
cdr3_nt: TGTGCCAGCAGTAGCAGGGGCAACACCGGGGAGCTGTTTTTT

j_call: TRBJ2-1
d_call: TRBD2
v_call: TRBV10-3
clone_size: -
cdr3_aa: CAIGAGGLSYNEQFF
cdr3_nt: TGTGCCATTGGAGCGGGGGGCCTATCCTACAATGAGCAGTTCTTC

j_call: TRBJ1-1
d_call: TRBD1
v_call: TRBV4-2
clone_size: -
cdr3_aa: CASSRSGQEAFF
cdr3_nt: TGTGCCAGCAGCCGATCGGGACAGGAAGCTTTCTTT

j_call: TRBJ1-1
d_call: -
v_call: TRBV6-1
clone_size: -
cdr3_aa: CASRTTMNTEAFF
cdr3_nt: TGTGCCAGCAGGACAACCATGAACACTGAAGCTTTCTTT

j_call: TRBJ2-3
d_call: TRBD2
v_call: TRBV7-3
clone_size: once
cdr3_aa: CASSPLGGFPPDTQYF
cdr3_nt: TGTGCCAGCAGCCCGCTGGGGGGGTTCCCGCCAGATACGCAGTATTTT

j_call: TRBJ2-5
d_call: TRBD2
v_call: TRBV5-1
clone_size: -
cdr3_aa: CASSLEASGTETQYF
cdr3_nt: TGCGCCAGCAGCTTGGAGGCTAGCGGGACAGAGACCCAGTACTTC

j_call: TRBJ2-7
d_call: TRBD2
v_call: TRBV5-1
clone_size: -
cdr3_aa: CASSLAPSGGNYEQYF
cdr3_nt: TGCGCCAGCAGCTTGGCCCCTAGCGGGGGAAACTACGAGCAGTACTTC

j_call: TRBJ1-1
d_call: -
v_call: TRBV2
clone_size: -
cdr3_aa: CASGREADTEAFF
cdr3_nt: TGTGCCAGTGGAAGGGAGGCGGACACTGAAGCTTTCTTT

j_call: TRBJ2-1
d_call: TRBD2
v_call: TRBV7-2
clone_size: -
cdr3_aa: CASSFDGLGYNEQFF
cdr3_nt: TGTGCCAGCAGCTTTGACGGACTAGGCTACAATGAGCAGTTCTTC

j_call: TRBJ1-6
d_call: TRBD1
v_call: TRBV6-1
clone_size: few
cdr3_aa: CASSEAQGSYNSPLHF
cdr3_nt: TGTGCCAGCAGTGAGGCACAGGGGTCTTATAATTCACCCCTCCACTTT

j_call: TRBJ2-7
d_call: TRBD1
v_call: TRBV6-6
clone_size: -
cdr3_aa: CASIKTGGSYEQYF
cdr3_nt: TGTGCCAGCATCAAGACAGGGGGCTCCTACGAGCAGTACTTC

j_call: TRBJ1-5
d_call: -
v_call: TRBV6-1
clone_size: -
cdr3_aa: CASRGLPTEPQHF
cdr3_nt: TGTGCCAGCCGCGGACTTCCAACAGAACCCCAGCATTTT

j_call: TRBJ2-7
d_call: -
v_call: TRBV2
clone_size: few
cdr3_aa: CASSPEQGGEQYF
cdr3_nt: TGTGCCAGCAGCCCCGAGCAGGGGGGAGAGCAGTACTTC

j_call: TRBJ1-2
d_call: -
v_call: TRBV5-5
clone_size: -
cdr3_aa: CASSLTQPTGDTF
cdr3_nt: TGTGCCAGCAGCCTAACCCAACCGACAGGCGACACCTTC

j_call: TRBJ1-1
d_call: TRBD1
v_call: TRBV9
clone_size: once
cdr3_aa: CASSAPGTGNTEAFF
cdr3_nt: TGTGCCAGCAGCGCCCCCGGGACAGGGAACACTGAAGCTTTCTTT

j_call: TRBJ2-2
d_call: -
v_call: TRBV30
clone_size: -
cdr3_aa: CAWSVGLPTGELFF
cdr3_nt: TGTGCCTGGAGTGTAGGACTCCCCACCGGGGAGCTGTTTTTT

j_call: TRBJ2-2
d_call: -
v_call: TRBV19
clone_size: -
cdr3_aa: CASTNTGTHNTGELFF
cdr3_nt: TGTGCCAGTACCAACACCGGGACACATAACACCGGGGAGCTGTTTTTT

j_call: TRBJ1-2
d_call: TRBD1
v_call: TRBV7-6
clone_size: -
cdr3_aa: CASTPDRGNYGYTF
cdr3_nt: TGTGCCAGCACCCCGGACAGGGGAAACTATGGCTACACCTTC

j_call: TRBJ2-7
d_call: -
v_call: TRBV7-2
clone_size: -
cdr3_aa: CASSVGTQEYF
cdr3_nt: TGTGCCAGCAGCGTAGGGACACAGGAGTACTTC

j_call: TRBJ2-2
d_call: -
v_call: TRBV19
clone_size: -
cdr3_aa: CASSSLGGGAGELFF
cdr3_nt: TGTGCCAGTAGTAGCTTGGGGGGAGGTGCCGGGGAGCTGTTTTTT

j_call: TRBJ1-5
d_call: -
v_call: TRBV19
clone_size: -
cdr3_aa: CASSMEGTEDQPQHF
cdr3_nt: TGTGCCAGTAGTATGGAGGGTACGGAAGATCAGCCCCAGCATTTT

j_call: TRBJ2-3
d_call: TRBD2
v_call: TRBV7-6
clone_size: -
cdr3_aa: CASSLAQRLAVSTQYF
cdr3_nt: TGTGCCAGCAGCCTCGCGCAGAGACTAGCGGTAAGTACGCAGTATTTT